The 14 T cell receptor beta chains reported below all come from one sample, sequenced in a study of blood T cell repertoires in COVID-19 (dated by TCRdb to the early 2020s). Receptor libraries were prepared by the immunoSEQ multiplex PCR assay. This immuneACCESS table, as held by TCRdb, lists in-frame sequences with V and J called but not all clones. Of the missing ones, under half trace to an unresolved V gene in checked studies; the others have no known cause. This sample has some 130,000 clones in its table, and around 79% of those were observed once. The biggest ten clones account for roughly a fifth of the sample. Sequenced input: peripheral blood. The origin of the receptors is a man older than 75 with acute or convalescent COVID-19.

This chain joins TRBV12-3 or TRBV12-4 and TRBJ1-4, with 8 positions matching TRBD1. V trimming: 2 bases; J trimming: 14 bases; junction bases outside the gene matches: 7. This CDR3 contains 13 residues. CDR3 region: CASSLSRGLHLFF. In DNA, the CDR3 is TGTGCCAGCAGTTTAAGCAGGGGGCTACACCTGTTTTTT.

The chain is built from TRBV4-1 and TRBJ1-5, with TRBD1 matching over 8 bases. Germline V gene sequence: CDR1 MGHRA, CDR2 YSYEKL. The CDR3 is 15 amino acids. After removal of 3 bases from V and 4 bases from J, the junction contained 5 bases not matched to a gene. This chain's CDR3 is CASSQIRQGNQPQHF. As DNA, the CDR3 is TGCGCCAGCAGCCAGATAAGACAGGGGAATCAGCCCCAGCATTTT.

This chain connects TRBV12-2 to TRBJ1-5; TRBD1, the table's D call, was not compared with the DNA. TRBV12-2 constitutes a pseudogene. CDR3 length: 16 amino acids. The DNA for the CDR3 is TGTGCAAGTCGCCCCTGGACAGGGTGTATAAATCAGCCCCAGCATTTT. Amino acids: CASRPWTGCINQPQHF.

CDR3 sequence (DNA): TGTGCCTGGAGTTCGGGGATCGTAAATTCACCCCTCCACTTT. Protein: CAWSSGIVNSPLHF. The chain combines TRBV30 with TRBJ1-6; D is uncertain. CDR3 length: 14 amino acids. The germline CDR1 and CDR2 sequences are GTSNPN and SVGIG (reference sequence). V was cut by 2 bases and J by 7 bases, with 12 bases left in between.

The rearrangement links TRBV10-3 to TRBJ2-1, with 10 bases identical to TRBD2. CDR1 ENHRY and CDR2 SYGVKD come from the germline V gene. V shed 8 bases and J 6 bases; nucleotides not matched to a gene: 13. The CDR3 has 16 residues. The CDR3 nucleotides read TGTGCCATCCTGGATAGGGCTAGCGGGGGCCTCAATGAGCAGTTCTTC. It encodes CAILDRASGGLNEQFF.

This sequence joins TRBV15 and TRBJ2-7, with 8 positions matching TRBD1. The CDR3 has 17 residues. The germline V gene has CDR1 LNHNV and CDR2 YYDKDF (reference sequence). V was clipped by 0 bases and J by 0 bases; unmatched bases: 7. Here the CDR3 DNA reads TGTGCCACCAGCAGAGACCGGGACAGGACCACCTCCTACGAGCAGTACTTC. Protein sequence: CATSRDRDRTTSYEQYF.

The chain is built from TRBV3-1 (or the pseudogene TRBV3-2) and TRBJ2-7; 9 nucleotides agree with TRBD2. The CDR3 is 16 residues long. The junction had 12 bases not matched to a gene; V was cut back by 3 bases and J by 6 bases. Germline V CDR1 and CDR2: LGHDT, YNNKEL (reference sequence). The CDR3 DNA is TGTGCCAGCAGCCATCGGTTGGGCGGGGGGGCCCGCGAGCAGTACTTC. Protein sequence: CASSHRLGGGAREQYF.

This chain uses TRBV5-5 with TRBJ1-2; 8 positions agree with TRBD1. Germline assignment: CDR1 SGHKS and CDR2 YYEKEE (reference sequence). This CDR3 has 15 amino acids. The ends lost 5 bases at V and 8 bases at J; junction bases unmatched: 14. CDR3 DNA sequence: TGTGCCAGCAGGGTTGGACAGGGACAAGGAGGGGGCTACACCTTC. Encoded protein: CASRVGQGQGGGYTF.

The V call is TRBV5-4, the J call TRBJ2-3; the match to TRBD1 covers 7 bases. With V trimmed by 2 bases and J by 4 bases, 7 bases remained unmatched. This CDR3 is built from 15 residues. Germline values: CDR1 SGHNT, CDR2 YYREEE (reference sequence). CDR3 protein: CASSLDRAGSDTQYF. The CDR3 nucleotides are TGTGCCAGCAGCTTAGACAGGGCTGGGTCAGATACGCAGTATTTT.

This clone was seen many times. The gene calls are TRBV7-6 and TRBJ2-7, with D possibly TRBD1 on 6 matching bases. Germline V gene sequence: CDR1 SGHVS, CDR2 FNYEAQ. The CDR3 spans 14 residues. Between the trimmed V and J ends, which lost 1 base and 2 bases, there was a span of 9 bases. The CDR3 DNA sequence: TGTGCCAGCAGCTTAGATCAGGGGCCCTACGAGCAGTACTTC. It specifies CASSLDQGPYEQYF. The variable domain in full, with the rest retrieved from reference TRBV7-6 and TRBJ2-7, is GAGVSQSPRYKVTKRGQDVALRCDPISGHVSLYWYRQALGQGPEFLTYFNYEAQQDKSGLPNDRFSAERPEGSISTLTIQRTEQRDSAMYRCASSLDQGPYEQYFGPGTRLTVT.

This clone was seen repeatedly, ten times or more. V is TRBV6-5 and J is TRBJ2-6; D is perhaps TRBD1 (5 bases). The CDR3 has 15 residues. CDR1 is MNHEY and CDR2 is SVGAGI in the germline V gene. Trimming removed 4 bases from V and 0 bases from J, with 7 bases in between. CDR3 DNA sequence: TGTGCCAGCAGTTTCGACAGCTCTGGGGCCAACGTCCTGACTTTC. It is translated as CASSFDSSGANVLTF.

This chain uses TRBV6-5 with TRBJ1-1, with D perhaps matching TRBD1 (6 bases). The ends were cut back, 3 bases at V and 11 bases at J, with 10 bases in the middle. The CDR3 covers 11 residues. CDR1 is MNHEY and CDR2 is SVGAGI in the germline V gene. The CDR3 nucleotides are TGTGCCAGCAGTTATAGGGGGTGGGCTTTCTTT. Translation: CASSYRGWAFF.

The rearrangement links TRBV5-1 to TRBJ2-7; 9 nucleotides align to TRBD1. V shed 4 bases, J shed 2 bases, and the junction held 4 bases outside the gene matches. CDR3 length equals 14 residues. Per the germline V gene, CDR1 is SGHRS and CDR2 is YFSETQ. The CDR3 coding sequence is TGCGCCAGCAGCACGGGACAGGGCCCCTACGAGCAGTACTTC. This gives the protein CASSTGQGPYEQYF.

The chain recombines TRBV7-6 with TRBJ2-3; D perhaps matches TRBD2 (5 bases). Germline assignment: CDR1 SGHVS and CDR2 FNYEAQ. CDR3 size: 15 residues. V shed 2 bases and J shed 0 bases, with 9 bases lying between them. The CDR3 DNA reads TGTGCCAGCAGCTTAAACGGGAAAAGCACAGATACGCAGTATTTT. Its protein product is CASSLNGKSTDTQYF.